The TCR beta chain under discussion was sequenced for a study of persistence of HIV-infected CD4 T cells. Study at large: Donors had been on suppressive ART for a median of approximately eight years.

Cells were stimulated with CMV-infected fibroblast lysates at about 9.4 ug/mL. Sorted nonresponding memory CD4+ T cells were CD40L-negative, CD69-negative, CD45RO-high. Stimulated PBMCs had first been depleted of CD8+ T cells. Study-level results: Antigen-responding cells were enriched for degenerate expanded CDR3beta sequences. CMV- and Gag-responding cells had lower TCRbeta richness than CD3/CD28-responding cells.

The germline V gene encodes CDR1 MDHEN and CDR2 SYDVKM. Trimming at V came to 6 bases and at J to 1 base, leaving 16 bases not matched to a gene. This CDR3 has 20 residues. This was the immunoSEQ version 4 assay in survey mode. Sequenced by immunoSEQ multiplex PCR; TCRdb stores in-frame clones only, minus some. The table includes fewer than 40,000 clones, 80% to 90% detected once. As concerns this clone: Its matching antigen is unknown.

The source material was CD4+ T cells sorted from PBMCs after roughly 18-hour stimulation, sampled from a patient who received antiretroviral therapy. The chain is built from TRBV28 and TRBJ2-3, with 13 bases that match TRBD2. The receptor comes from an adult man with HIV who was CMV-seropositive. The CDR3 nucleotides read TGTGCCAGCAGCTATCTAGGGACTAGCGGGGCTCAAAGGGGCACAGATACGCAGTATTTT. It encodes CASSYLGTSGAQRGTDTQYF.